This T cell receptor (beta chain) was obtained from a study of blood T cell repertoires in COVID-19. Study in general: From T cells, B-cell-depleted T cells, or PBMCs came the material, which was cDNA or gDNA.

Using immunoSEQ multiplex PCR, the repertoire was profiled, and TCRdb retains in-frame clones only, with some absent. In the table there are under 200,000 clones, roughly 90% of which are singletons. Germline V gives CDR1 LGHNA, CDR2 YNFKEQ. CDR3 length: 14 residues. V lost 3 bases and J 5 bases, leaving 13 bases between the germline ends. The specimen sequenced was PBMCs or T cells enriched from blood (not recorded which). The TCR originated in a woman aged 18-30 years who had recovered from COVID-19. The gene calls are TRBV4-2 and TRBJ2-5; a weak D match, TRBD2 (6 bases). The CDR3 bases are TGTGCCAGCAGCCAGCGCGGGGTAAGGGAGACCCAGTACTTC. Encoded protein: CASSQRGVRETQYF.